This entry is about one TCR beta chain. Both 60 Vbeta primers and 13 Jbeta primers went into the PCR. The method was immunoSEQ multiplex PCR; TCRdb's version includes in-frame clones alone and lacks a portion of them. The sample data list 75,000 to 85,000 clones. These data come from a study of cytomegalovirus exposure and HLA in healthy donors. With 4 bases removed from V and 0 bases from J, the gap between germline ends came to 11 bases. Germline CDR1 is SGHDT and CDR2 is YYEEEE. The CDR3 is 15 amino acids. This clonotype was sampled from a man aged 50-59 years in good health and CMV-seronegative. Sequences were obtained from PBMCs. The chain carries TRBV5-6 and TRBJ1-5; no clear D gene. CDR3 region: CASSREAYSNQPQHF. CDR3 DNA sequence: TGTGCCAGCAGCCGGGAGGCATATAGCAATCAGCCCCAGCATTTT.